Below are 23 T cell receptor beta chains sequenced from a single sample in a study of T cell repertoires in cytomegalovirus infection. TCRdb re-called the reads with MiXCR, one entry per CDR3 protein. The sample shows roughly 760,000 distinct CDR3 sequences, 35% to 45% of them seen only once. Material for sequencing was PBMCs. The receptors here all came from a human donor in good health (CMV status not recorded). Some clones in this sample may be carry-over from other donors' samples.

V gene TRBV19 combines with J gene TRBJ1-2; D is possibly TRBD1 (6 bases). The CDR3 extends over 14 amino acids. Trimming removed 4 bases at V and 3 bases at J, with 12 bases between. Germline-derived CDR1 and CDR2 are LNHDA and SQIVND (reference sequence). CDR3 DNA sequence: TGTGCCAGTAGTACTCCGGGACAAGACTATGGCTACACCTTC. Translating gives CASSTPGQDYGYTF. Drawing the rest from reference TRBV19 and TRBJ1-2, the complete variable domain is DGGITQSPKYLFRKEGQNVTLSCEQNLNHDAMYWYRQDPGQGLRLIYYSQIVNDFQKGDIAEGYSVSREKKESFPLTVTSAQKNPTAFYLCASSTPGQDYGYTFGSGTRLTVV.

Worth noting for this clonotype: A read error may be the cause here, since a much bigger clone is one base away. The V call is TRBV6-6, the J call TRBJ1-1; D gene uncertain. This CDR3 has 14 residues. Germline loops: CDR1 MNHNY, CDR2 SVGAGI (reference sequence). The CDR3 spells CTSRAPQQNTEAFF. CDR3 nucleotides: TGTACCAGCAGAGCTCCCCAGCAGAACACTGAAGCTTTCTTT.

This chain connects TRBV28 to TRBJ1-1; the D gene is possibly TRBD1 (5 bases). V was clipped by 7 bases and J by 3 bases, with 9 bases between them. This CDR3 has 12 amino acids. Germline V gene sequence: CDR1 MDHEN, CDR2 SYDVKM. The DNA for the CDR3 is TGTGCCAGCAAATGGGGGTACACTGAAGCTTTCTTT. Protein sequence: CASKWGYTEAFF.

V and J are TRBV4-1 and TRBJ2-7; 8 positions match TRBD2. The CDR3 length is 16 residues. Germline lookup yields CDR1 MGHRA and CDR2 YSYEKL. The trim removed 1 base at V and 6 bases at J, leaving 11 bases unmatched. The CDR3 DNA is TGCGCCAGCAGCCAAGCGGGCGGGGGGCAAACCCGCGAGCAGTACTTC. Encoded protein: CASSQAGGGQTREQYF.

At least ten counts were recorded for this clonotype. The V gene is TRBV19, the J gene TRBJ1-1; TRBD1 matches 8 bases. The CDR3 extends over 12 amino acids. Germline assignment: CDR1 LNHDA and CDR2 SQIVND (reference sequence). CDR3 nucleotide sequence: TGTGCTAGTGGGACAGGGAACACTGAAGCTTTCTTT. Residues: CASGTGNTEAFF.

This clonotype has more than one count but fewer than ten. CDR3 protein: CASAPSSTNTEAFF. CDR3 bases: TGTGCCAGCGCCCCAAGCTCCACGAACACTGAAGCTTTCTTT. The rearrangement uses TRBV7-3 and TRBJ1-1, with D hard to call. V was trimmed by 8 bases and J by 1 base, leaving 14 bases between them. The CDR3 is made up of 14 amino acids. CDR1 is SGHTA and CDR2 is FQGTGA in the germline V gene.

This clonotype was recorded a few times. The V call is TRBV29-1, the J call TRBJ1-1; 7 bases match TRBD1. The germline V gene encodes CDR1 SQVTM and CDR2 ANQGSEA. This CDR3 is built from 12 residues. J lost 5 bases, V lost 7 bases, and 7 bases had no gene match. Here the CDR3 reads CSATGEVTEAFF. The CDR3, as DNA: TGCAGCGCTACAGGGGAAGTTACTGAAGCTTTCTTT.

This clonotype appeared many times. The chain has TRBV7-6 and TRBJ2-3; D assignment may be TRBD1 or TRBD2 (5 bases each). From germline, CDR1 is SGHVS and CDR2 FNYEAQ. The CDR3 is made up of 12 amino acids. V was shortened by 4 bases and J by 6 bases, with 8 bases between the two germline ends. CDR3 sequence reads: CASSWGSDTQYF. The CDR3 DNA is TGTGCCAGCAGCTGGGGGTCGGATACGCAGTATTTT.

In this sample, this clonotype turned up once. This CDR3 fails to terminate in the conserved phenylalanine or tryptophan, so it likely reflects a read error. The genes are TRBV10-3 and TRBJ1-1, with D perhaps matching TRBD1 (5 bases). Germline loops: CDR1 ENHRY, CDR2 SYGVKD. CDR3 length: 15 residues. Trimming shortened V by 0 bases and J by 3 bases, and 11 bases separated the two germline ends. CDR3 loop: CAISESWDPDTEAFC. DNA of the CDR3: TGTGCCATCAGTGAGTCATGGGACCCAGACACTGAAGCTTTCTGT.

Only a few counts were recorded for this clonotype. This CDR3 is CASSLRAGKGHGYTF. The CDR3, as DNA: TGTGCCAGCAGTTTGCGGGCGGGAAAGGGGCATGGCTACACCTTC. V usage is TRBV11-2 and J usage is TRBJ1-2; possibly TRBD1 for D (5 bases). Germline CDR1 is SGHAT and CDR2 is FQNNGV. V lost 6 bases and J 6 bases, leaving 20 bases between the germline ends. CDR3 length: 15 residues.

This clonotype was recorded a few times. The chain carries TRBV7-8 and TRBJ2-5, with 13 bases aligning to TRBD2. Germline CDR1 reads SGHVS; CDR2 reads FQNEAQ. CDR3 size: 18 residues. Trimming took 5 bases from V and 1 from J; bases not matched to a gene: 10. The CDR3: CASSPRLAGGPIQETQYF. The CDR3 coding sequence is TGTGCCAGCAGCCCCCGACTAGCGGGAGGCCCCATCCAAGAGACCCAGTACTTC.

The V call is TRBV20-1, the J call TRBJ2-1, with TRBD2 matching 13 bases. The V segment lost 8 bases and the J segment 1 base; nucleotides outside the gene matches: 8. The CDR3 is 16 amino acids. The V gene's germline CDR1 is DFQATT and CDR2 SNEGSKA (reference sequence). This CDR3 is CSPGTSGMRSYNEQFF. Written as DNA, the CDR3 is TGCAGTCCTGGGACTAGCGGGATGAGGTCCTACAATGAGCAGTTCTTC.

The chain carries TRBV7-2 and TRBJ2-3, with D possibly TRBD2 on 6 matching bases. Germline V CDR1 and CDR2: SGHTA, FQGNSA. This CDR3 comprises 15 residues. The V end lost 6 bases, the J end lost 1 base, and 14 bases lay between the germline ends. CDR3 residues: CASSRNPSGTDTQYF. For the CDR3, the DNA is TGTGCCAGCAGTCGAAACCCTAGCGGCACAGATACGCAGTATTTT.

The DNA of the CDR3 is TGTGCCAGCAGACGCGCCCGGGACAGGGGCCCAGATACGCAGTATTTT. It is translated as CASRRARDRGPDTQYF. The genes are TRBV27 and TRBJ2-3; 10 bases fit TRBD1. Trimming removed 6 bases from V and 4 bases from J; junction bases left unmatched: 10. This CDR3 comprises 16 residues. Germline V CDR1 and CDR2: MNHEY, SMNVEV (reference sequence).

This clonotype was seen ten or more times. This rearrangement joins TRBV7-3 to TRBJ1-1; D is possibly TRBD1 (6 bases). Germline CDR1 SGHTA, CDR2 FQGTGA. The germline V and J ends were trimmed by 5 bases and 3 bases, with 10 bases remaining between them. The CDR3 has 13 residues. CDR3 bases: TGTGCCAGCAGCGGGGGCAGCCACACTGAAGCTTTCTTT. Its protein is CASSGGSHTEAFF.

J is TRBJ1-5 and V is TRBV7-2, with D possibly matching TRBD1 (6 bases). The germline V gene has CDR1 SGHTA and CDR2 FQGNSA. This CDR3 comprises 14 residues. V was clipped by 4 bases and J by 6 bases, with 13 bases between them. As DNA, the CDR3 is TGTGCCAGCAGCTGGCGGGGGGCTTCTCAGCCCCAGCATTTT. This encodes CASSWRGASQPQHF.

This chain joins TRBV7-8 and TRBJ2-3; 8 nucleotides match TRBD1. The CDR3 totals 16 residues. Germline CDR1 SGHVS, CDR2 FQNEAQ. V trimming: 5 bases; J trimming: 4 bases; junction bases outside the gene matches: 11. The CDR3 loop is CASSLGQGGIPDTQYF. In DNA, the CDR3 is TGTGCCAGCAGCCTCGGACAGGGTGGTATCCCAGATACGCAGTATTTT.

CDR3 loop: CASSPAGGLEAFF. DNA of the CDR3: TGTGCCAGCAGTCCCGCTGGCGGTCTGGAAGCTTTCTTT. The chain combines TRBV28 with TRBJ1-1; D gene unclear. V was pared by 5 bases and J by 8 bases, with 15 bases between. Germline-derived CDR1 and CDR2 are MDHEN and SYDVKM. CDR3 size: 13 residues.

This chain uses TRBV2 with TRBJ1-2; D not certain. The CDR3 has 13 amino acids. Germline lookup yields CDR1 SNHLY and CDR2 FYNNEI. Trimming took 6 bases from V and 4 from J, leaving 12 bases between them. The CDR3 loop is CASRAPAAYGYTF. The DNA of the CDR3 is TGTGCCAGCAGGGCCCCCGCCGCCTATGGCTACACCTTC.

This clonotype showed up just once. This rearrangement joins TRBV7-6 to TRBJ1-5; D is unresolved. Per the germline V gene, CDR1 is SGHVS and CDR2 is FNYEAQ. V dropped 2 bases and J dropped 6 bases, with 11 bases sitting between them. The CDR3 has 14 residues. CDR3 nucleotide sequence: TGTGCCAGCAGCTTACGCAAGGGCTCTCAGCCCCAGCATTTT. Protein sequence: CASSLRKGSQPQHF.

This clonotype was observed a handful of times. The J gene is TRBJ2-7, the V gene TRBV24-1; weak D call: TRBD1 (5 bases). V was trimmed by 4 bases and J by 3 bases, leaving 9 bases between them. Per germline, CDR1 KGHDR and CDR2 SFDVKD. This CDR3 comprises 13 residues. CDR3 region: CATSDPQGYEQYF. Here the CDR3 DNA reads TGTGCCACCAGTGACCCCCAGGGCTACGAGCAGTACTTC.

This clonotype was counted ten times or more. The rearrangement links TRBV28 to TRBJ1-5; possibly TRBD1 for D (6 bases). The V gene lost 7 bases and the J gene lost 2 bases, with 27 bases spanning the gap. CDR1 and CDR2 (germline): MDHEN, SYDVKM. This CDR3 region has 19 residues. CDR3 in DNA: TGTGCCAGCACGCCCAACGGGGGTGTCGGCAGGGGAGGCAATCAGCCCCAGCATTTT. Its translation: CASTPNGGVGRGGNQPQHF.

Note on this clonotype: A read error is likely, as this CDR3 ends without the conserved phenylalanine or tryptophan. CDR3 in DNA: TGTGCCAGCACCGACGGGGGGGACCGAGCCTACGAGCAGTACTTA. This gives the protein CASTDGGDRAYEQYL. The chain couples TRBV6-2 or TRBV6-3 to TRBJ2-7, with 8 bases identical to TRBD2. This CDR3 is 15 amino acids long. The V and J ends lost 7 bases and 2 bases, in that order; junction bases with no gene match: 10. Germline loops: CDR1 MNHEY, CDR2 SVGEGT.